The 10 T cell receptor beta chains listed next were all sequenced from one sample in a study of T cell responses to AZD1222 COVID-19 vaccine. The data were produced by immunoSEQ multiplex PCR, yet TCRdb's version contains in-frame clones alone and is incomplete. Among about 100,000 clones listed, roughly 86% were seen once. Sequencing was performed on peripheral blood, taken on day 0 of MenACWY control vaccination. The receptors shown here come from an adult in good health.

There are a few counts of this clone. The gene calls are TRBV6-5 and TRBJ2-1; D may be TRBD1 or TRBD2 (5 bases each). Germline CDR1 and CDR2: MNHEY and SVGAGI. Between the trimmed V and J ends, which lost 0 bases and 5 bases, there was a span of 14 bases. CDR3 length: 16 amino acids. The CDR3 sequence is CASSYSYGAFNNEQFF. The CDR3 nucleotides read TGTGCCAGCAGTTACTCCTACGGGGCGTTTAACAATGAGCAGTTCTTC.

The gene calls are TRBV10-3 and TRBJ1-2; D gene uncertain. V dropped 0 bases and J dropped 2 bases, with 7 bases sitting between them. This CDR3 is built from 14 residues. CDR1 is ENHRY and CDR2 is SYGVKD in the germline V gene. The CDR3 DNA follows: TGTGCCATCAGTGAGTCAACGAGGAACTATGGCTACACCTTC. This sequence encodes CAISESTRNYGYTF.

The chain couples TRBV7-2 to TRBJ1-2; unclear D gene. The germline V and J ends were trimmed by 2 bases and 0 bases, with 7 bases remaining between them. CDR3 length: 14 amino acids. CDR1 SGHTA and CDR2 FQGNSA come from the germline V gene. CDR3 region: CASSLTATNYGYTF. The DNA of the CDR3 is TGTGCCAGCAGCTTAACCGCAACTAACTATGGCTACACCTTC.

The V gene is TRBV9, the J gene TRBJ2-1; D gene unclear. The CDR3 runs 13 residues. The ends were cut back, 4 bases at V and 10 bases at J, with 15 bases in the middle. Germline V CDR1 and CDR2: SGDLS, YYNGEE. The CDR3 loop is CASSNRPPGEQFF. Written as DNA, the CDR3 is TGTGCCAGCAGCAATCGGCCCCCCGGGGAGCAGTTCTTC.

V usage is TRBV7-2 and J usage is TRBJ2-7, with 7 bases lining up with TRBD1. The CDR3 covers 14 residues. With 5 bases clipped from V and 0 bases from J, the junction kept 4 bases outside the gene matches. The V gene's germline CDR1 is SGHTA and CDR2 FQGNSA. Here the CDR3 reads CASSPTGSSYEQYF. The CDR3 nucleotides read TGTGCCAGCAGCCCGACAGGGAGCTCCTACGAGCAGTACTTC.

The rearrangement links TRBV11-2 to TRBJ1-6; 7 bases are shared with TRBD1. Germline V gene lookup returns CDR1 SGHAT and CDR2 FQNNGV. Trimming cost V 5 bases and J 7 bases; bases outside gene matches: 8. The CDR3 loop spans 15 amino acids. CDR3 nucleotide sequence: TGTGCCAGCAGCGTTTCCGGGACAGCGAATTCACCCCTCCACTTT. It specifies CASSVSGTANSPLHF.

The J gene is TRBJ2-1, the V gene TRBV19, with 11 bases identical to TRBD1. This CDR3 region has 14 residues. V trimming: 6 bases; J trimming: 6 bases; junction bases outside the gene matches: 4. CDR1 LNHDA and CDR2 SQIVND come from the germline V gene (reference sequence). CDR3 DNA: TGTGCCAGTAGACCGGGACAGGGGGGCAATGAGCAGTTCTTC. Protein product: CASRPGQGGNEQFF.

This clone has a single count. Here the CDR3 reads CASKLAGDYNEQFF. CDR3 bases: TGTGCCAGTAAACTAGCGGGGGATTACAATGAGCAGTTCTTC. The chain uses TRBV19 and TRBJ2-1; 11 nucleotides match TRBD2. The CDR3 spans 14 residues. The V gene's germline CDR1 is LNHDA and CDR2 SQIVND (reference sequence). V gave up 7 bases and J gave up 4 bases; unmatched junction bases: 3.

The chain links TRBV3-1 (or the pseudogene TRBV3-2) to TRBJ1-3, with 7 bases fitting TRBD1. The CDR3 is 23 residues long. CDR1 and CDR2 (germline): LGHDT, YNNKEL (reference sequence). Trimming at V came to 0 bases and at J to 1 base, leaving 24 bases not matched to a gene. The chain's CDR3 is CASSQDGPYWGRGPASSGNTIYF. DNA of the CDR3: TGTGCCAGCAGCCAAGACGGGCCTTACTGGGGAAGGGGGCCGGCTTCATCTGGAAACACCATATATTTT.

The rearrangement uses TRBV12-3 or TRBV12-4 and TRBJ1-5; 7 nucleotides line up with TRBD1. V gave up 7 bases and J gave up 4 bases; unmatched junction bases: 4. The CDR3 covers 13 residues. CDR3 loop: CASNIQGNQPQHF. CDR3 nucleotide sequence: TGTGCCAGCAATATACAGGGGAATCAGCCCCAGCATTTT.